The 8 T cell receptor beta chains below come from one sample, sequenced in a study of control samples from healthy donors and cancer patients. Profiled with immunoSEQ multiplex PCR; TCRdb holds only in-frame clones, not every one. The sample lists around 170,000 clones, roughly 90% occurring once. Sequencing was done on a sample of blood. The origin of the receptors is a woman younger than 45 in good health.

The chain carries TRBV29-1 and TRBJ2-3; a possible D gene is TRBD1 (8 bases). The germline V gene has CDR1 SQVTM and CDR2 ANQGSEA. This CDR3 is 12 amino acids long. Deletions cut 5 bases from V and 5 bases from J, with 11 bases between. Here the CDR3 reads CSVYRGGDTQYF. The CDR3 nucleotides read TGCAGCGTTTACAGGGGGGGAGATACGCAGTATTTT.

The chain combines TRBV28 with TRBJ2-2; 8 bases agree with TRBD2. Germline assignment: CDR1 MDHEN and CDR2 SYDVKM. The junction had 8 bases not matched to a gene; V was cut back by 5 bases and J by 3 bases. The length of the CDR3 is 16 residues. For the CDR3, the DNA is TGTGCCAGCAGTCCACCGGGACTAGATCACACCGGGGAGCTGTTTTTT. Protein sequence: CASSPPGLDHTGELFF. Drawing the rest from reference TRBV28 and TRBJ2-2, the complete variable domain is DVKVTQSSRYLVKRTGEKVFLECVQDMDHENMFWYRQDPGLGLRLIYFSYDVKMKEKGDIPEGYSVSREKKERFSLILESASTNQTSMYLCASSPPGLDHTGELFFGEGSRLTVL.

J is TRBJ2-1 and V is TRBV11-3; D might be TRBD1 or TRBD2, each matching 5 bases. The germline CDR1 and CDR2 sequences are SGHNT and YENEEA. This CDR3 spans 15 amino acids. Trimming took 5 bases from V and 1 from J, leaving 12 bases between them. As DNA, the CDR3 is TGTGCCAGCAGCCTCCGGGACGGATCCTACAATGAGCAGTTCTTC. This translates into CASSLRDGSYNEQFF.

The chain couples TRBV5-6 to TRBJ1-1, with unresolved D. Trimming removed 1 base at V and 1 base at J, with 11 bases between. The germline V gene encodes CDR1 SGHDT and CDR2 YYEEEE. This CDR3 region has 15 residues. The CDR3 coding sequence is TGTGCCAGCAGCTTGTTACAGCTACCGAACACTGAAGCTTTCTTT. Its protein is CASSLLQLPNTEAFF.

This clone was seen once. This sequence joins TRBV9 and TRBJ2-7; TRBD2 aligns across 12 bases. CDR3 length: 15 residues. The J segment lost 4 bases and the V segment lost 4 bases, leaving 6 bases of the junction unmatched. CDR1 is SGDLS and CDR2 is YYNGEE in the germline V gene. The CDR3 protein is CASSPLGTSGYEQYF. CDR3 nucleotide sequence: TGTGCCAGCAGCCCCTTGGGGACTAGCGGGTACGAGCAGTACTTC.

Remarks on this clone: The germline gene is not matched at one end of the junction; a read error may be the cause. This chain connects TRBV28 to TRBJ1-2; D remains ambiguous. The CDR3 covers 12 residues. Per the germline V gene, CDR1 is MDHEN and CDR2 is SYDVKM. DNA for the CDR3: TGTGCCAGCACCGGGGTGAACTATGGCCACACCTTC. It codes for CASTGVNYGHTF.

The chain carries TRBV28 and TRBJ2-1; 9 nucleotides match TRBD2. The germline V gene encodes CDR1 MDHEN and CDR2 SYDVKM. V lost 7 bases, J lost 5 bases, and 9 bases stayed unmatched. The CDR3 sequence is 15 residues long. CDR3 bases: TGTGCCAGCACCGCCGGACTAGCGCTTAACAATGAGCAGTTCTTC. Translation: CASTAGLALNNEQFF.

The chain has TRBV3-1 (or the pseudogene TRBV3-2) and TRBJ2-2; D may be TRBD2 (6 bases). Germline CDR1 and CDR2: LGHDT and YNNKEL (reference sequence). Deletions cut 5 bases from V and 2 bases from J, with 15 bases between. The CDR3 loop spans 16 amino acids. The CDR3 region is CASSYIGGANTGELFF. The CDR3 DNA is TGTGCCAGCAGCTATATCGGAGGGGCCAACACCGGGGAGCTGTTTTTT.